Included here is one TCR beta chain sequence, with context. The data were obtained in a study of blood T cell repertoires in COVID-19. Turning to the study itself: Some COVID-19 samples were acute and others convalescent; all came from the United States, Italy and Spain. PBMCs, B-cell-depleted T cells, or T cells provided the cDNA or gDNA that made up the material.

Per the germline V gene, CDR1 is SSHAT and CDR2 is FNYEAQ (reference sequence). The CDR3 spans 16 residues. Trimming took 2 bases from V and 1 from J; bases not matched to a gene: 3. In the authors' methods: Nucleated cell counts were estimated from reference gene primer amplification. Sequencing was performed with immunoSEQ multiplex PCR; in TCRdb, only in-frame clones are kept and a portion is missing. V, J and clone size were drawn from that table, and D and trimming were deduced from the DNA. Counted here are 85,000 to 120,000 clones, more than 85% occurring once; the ten biggest clones make up 4% to 4.5%.

The clonotype was recovered from a man between 18 and 29 years old with acute or convalescent COVID-19. The genes are TRBV7-7 and TRBJ2-3, with 10 positions matching TRBD2. Input material: peripheral blood. The CDR3 DNA reads as TGTGCCAGCAGCTTAATAGCGGGGGGCCGCACAGATACGCAGTATTTT. Amino acid sequence: CASSLIAGGRTDTQYF.